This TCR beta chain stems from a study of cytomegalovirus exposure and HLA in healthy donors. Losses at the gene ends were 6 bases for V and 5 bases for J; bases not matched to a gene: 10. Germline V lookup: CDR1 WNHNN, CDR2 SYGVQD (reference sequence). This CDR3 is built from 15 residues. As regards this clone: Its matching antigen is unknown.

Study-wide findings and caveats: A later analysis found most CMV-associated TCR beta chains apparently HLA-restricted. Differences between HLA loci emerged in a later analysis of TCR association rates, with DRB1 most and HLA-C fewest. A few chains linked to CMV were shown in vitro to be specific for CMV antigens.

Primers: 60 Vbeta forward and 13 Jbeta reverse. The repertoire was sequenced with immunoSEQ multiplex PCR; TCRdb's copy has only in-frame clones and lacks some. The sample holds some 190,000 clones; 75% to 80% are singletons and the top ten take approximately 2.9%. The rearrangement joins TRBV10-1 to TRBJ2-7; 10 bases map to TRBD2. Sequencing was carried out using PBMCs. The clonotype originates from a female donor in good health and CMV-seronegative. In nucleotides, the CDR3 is TGCGCCAGCAGGATACACGGGACTAGCGAGGACGAGCAGTACTTC. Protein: CASRIHGTSEDEQYF.